This TCR beta chain comes out of a study of early T cells in non-severe SARS-CoV-2 infection. Across the whole study: Bulk RNA from unsorted whole blood was sequenced; chains were unpaired. Study-level points and caveats: Sequences matched to VDJdb favored anti-spike CD8 responses, while private and CD4 specificities were missed.

This clonotype was seen only a few times. Antigen specificity is unknown. The V and J ends lost 3 bases and 5 bases respectively, with 14 bases between them. The CDR3 length is 15 residues. Germline CDR1 SGHAT, CDR2 FQDESV (reference sequence). Tagging with unique molecular identifiers was applied to individual cDNA molecules. TCRdb ran MiXCR on the 5' RACE reads and lists one entry per CDR3 protein. The table shows approximately 69,000 distinct CDR3 sequences, with about 12% occurring only once. The TCR was taken from an adult who was a healthcare worker with PCR-confirmed SARS-CoV-2 infection or an uninfected control (not recorded which). Sequenced input: whole blood. This chain connects TRBV11-1 to TRBJ2-1; tentative D call: TRBD1 (6 bases). In DNA, the CDR3 is TGTGCCAGCAGCTTCCAAATGTGGACAGACAATGAGCAGTTCTTC. Translated, it gives CASSFQMWTDNEQFF.